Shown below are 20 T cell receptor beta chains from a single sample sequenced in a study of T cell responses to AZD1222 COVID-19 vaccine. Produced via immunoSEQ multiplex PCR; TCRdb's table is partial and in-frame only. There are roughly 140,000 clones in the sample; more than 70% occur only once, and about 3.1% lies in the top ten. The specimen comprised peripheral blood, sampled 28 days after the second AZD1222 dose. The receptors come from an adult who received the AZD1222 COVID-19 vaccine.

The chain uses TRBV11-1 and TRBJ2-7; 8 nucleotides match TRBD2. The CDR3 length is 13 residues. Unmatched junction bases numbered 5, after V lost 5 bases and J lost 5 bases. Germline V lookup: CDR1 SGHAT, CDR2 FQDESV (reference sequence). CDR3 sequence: CASSTVSGNEQYF. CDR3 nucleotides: TGTGCCAGCAGCACCGTTAGCGGGAACGAGCAGTACTTC.

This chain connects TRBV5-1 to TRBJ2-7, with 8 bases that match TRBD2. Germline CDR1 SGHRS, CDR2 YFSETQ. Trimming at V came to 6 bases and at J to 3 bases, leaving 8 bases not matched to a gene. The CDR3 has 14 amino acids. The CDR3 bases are TGCGCCAGCACGATCGGGAGCGGGAGCTACGAGCAGTACTTC. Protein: CASTIGSGSYEQYF.

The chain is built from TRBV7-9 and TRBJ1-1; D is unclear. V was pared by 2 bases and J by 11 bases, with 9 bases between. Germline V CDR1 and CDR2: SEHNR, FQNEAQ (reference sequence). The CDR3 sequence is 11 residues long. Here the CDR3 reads CASSLLKEAFF. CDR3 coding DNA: TGTGCCAGCAGCTTACTCAAGGAGGCTTTCTTT.

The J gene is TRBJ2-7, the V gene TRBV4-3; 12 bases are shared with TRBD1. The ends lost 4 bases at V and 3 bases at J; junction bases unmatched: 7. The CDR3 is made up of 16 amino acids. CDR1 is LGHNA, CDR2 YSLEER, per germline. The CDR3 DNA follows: TGCGCCAGCAGCCCCCGTGGGACAGGGGGCTTCTACGAGCAGTACTTC. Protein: CASSPRGTGGFYEQYF.

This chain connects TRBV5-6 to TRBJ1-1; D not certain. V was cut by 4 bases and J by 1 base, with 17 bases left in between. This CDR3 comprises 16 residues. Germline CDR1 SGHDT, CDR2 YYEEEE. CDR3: CASSAPRRRTNTEAFF. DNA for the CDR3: TGTGCCAGCAGCGCCCCCCGTAGGAGGACGAACACTGAAGCTTTCTTT.

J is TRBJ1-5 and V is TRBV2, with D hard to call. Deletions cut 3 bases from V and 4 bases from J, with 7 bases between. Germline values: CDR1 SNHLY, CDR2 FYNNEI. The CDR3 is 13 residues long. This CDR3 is CASSEDGNQPQHF. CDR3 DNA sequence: TGTGCCAGCAGTGAGGACGGAAATCAGCCCCAGCATTTT.

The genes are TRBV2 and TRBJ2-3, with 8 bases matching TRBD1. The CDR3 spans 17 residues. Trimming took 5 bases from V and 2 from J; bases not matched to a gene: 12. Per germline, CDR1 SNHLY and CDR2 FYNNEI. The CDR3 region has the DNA TGTGCCAGCAGTCCCCAAACCGGGACAGGACTCACAGATACGCAGTATTTT. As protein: CASSPQTGTGLTDTQYF.

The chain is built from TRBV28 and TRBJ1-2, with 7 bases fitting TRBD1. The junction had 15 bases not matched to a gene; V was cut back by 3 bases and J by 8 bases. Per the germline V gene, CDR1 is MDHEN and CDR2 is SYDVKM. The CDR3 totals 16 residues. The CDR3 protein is CASSFGGGAGGRGYTF. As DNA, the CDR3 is TGTGCCAGCAGTTTCGGAGGGGGCGCGGGAGGGCGAGGCTACACCTTC.

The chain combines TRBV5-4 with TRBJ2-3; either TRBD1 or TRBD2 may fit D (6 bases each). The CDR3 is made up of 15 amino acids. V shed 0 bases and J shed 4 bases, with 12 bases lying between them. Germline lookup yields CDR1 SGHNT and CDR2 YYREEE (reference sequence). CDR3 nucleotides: TGTGCCAGCAGCTTGGGGGGGGCCGGGTCAGATACGCAGTATTTT. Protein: CASSLGGAGSDTQYF.

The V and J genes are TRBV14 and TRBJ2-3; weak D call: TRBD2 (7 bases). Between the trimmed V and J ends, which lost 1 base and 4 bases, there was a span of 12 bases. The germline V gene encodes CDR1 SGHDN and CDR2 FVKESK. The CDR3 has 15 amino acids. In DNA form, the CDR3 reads TGTGCCAGCAGCCAAGTGGGGGGGGCGGCAGATACGCAGTATTTT. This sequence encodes CASSQVGGAADTQYF.

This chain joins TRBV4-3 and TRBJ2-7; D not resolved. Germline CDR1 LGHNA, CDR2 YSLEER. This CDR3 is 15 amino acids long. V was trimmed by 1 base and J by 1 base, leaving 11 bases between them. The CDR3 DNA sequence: TGCGCCAGCAGCCAAGCGGCAGGCCAGTCCTACGAGCAGTACTTC. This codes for CASSQAAGQSYEQYF.

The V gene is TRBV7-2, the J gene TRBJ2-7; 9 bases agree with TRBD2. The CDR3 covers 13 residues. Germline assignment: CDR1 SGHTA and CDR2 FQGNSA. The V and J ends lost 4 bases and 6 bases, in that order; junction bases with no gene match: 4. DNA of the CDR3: TGTGCCAGCAGCTCTAGCGGGGACGCCGAGCAGTACTTC. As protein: CASSSSGDAEQYF.

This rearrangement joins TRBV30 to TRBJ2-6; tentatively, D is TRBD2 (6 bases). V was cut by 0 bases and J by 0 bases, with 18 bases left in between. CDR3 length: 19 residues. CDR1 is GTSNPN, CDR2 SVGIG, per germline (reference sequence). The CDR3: CAWSVSAGALGSGANVLTF. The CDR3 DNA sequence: TGTGCCTGGAGTGTATCAGCGGGCGCTTTAGGCTCTGGGGCCAACGTCCTGACTTTC.

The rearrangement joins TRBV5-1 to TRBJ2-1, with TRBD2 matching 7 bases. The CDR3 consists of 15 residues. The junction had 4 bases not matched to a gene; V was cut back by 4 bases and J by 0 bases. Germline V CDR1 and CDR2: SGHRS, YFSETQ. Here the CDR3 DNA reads TGCGCCAGCAGCACTAGCGCGAGCTCCTACAATGAGCAGTTCTTC. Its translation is CASSTSASSYNEQFF.

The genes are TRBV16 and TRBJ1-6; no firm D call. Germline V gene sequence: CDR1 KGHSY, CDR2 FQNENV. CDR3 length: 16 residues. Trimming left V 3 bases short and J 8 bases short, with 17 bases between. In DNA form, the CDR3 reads TGTGCCAGCAGCCAGTCGGACCTTTTATTGGATTCACCCCTCCACTTT. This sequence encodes CASSQSDLLLDSPLHF.

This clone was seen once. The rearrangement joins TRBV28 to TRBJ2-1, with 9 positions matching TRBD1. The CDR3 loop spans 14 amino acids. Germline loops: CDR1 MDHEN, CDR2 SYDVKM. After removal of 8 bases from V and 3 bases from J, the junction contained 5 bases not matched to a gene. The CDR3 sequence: CASRSGQGYNEQFF. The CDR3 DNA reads TGTGCCAGCCGCTCGGGACAGGGCTACAATGAGCAGTTCTTC.

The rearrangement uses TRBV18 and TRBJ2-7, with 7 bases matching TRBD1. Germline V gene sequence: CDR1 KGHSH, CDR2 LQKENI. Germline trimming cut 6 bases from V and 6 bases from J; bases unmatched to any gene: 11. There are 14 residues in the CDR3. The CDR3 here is CASSALGQEAEQYF. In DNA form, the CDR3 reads TGTGCCAGCTCCGCCTTAGGACAGGAGGCCGAGCAGTACTTC.

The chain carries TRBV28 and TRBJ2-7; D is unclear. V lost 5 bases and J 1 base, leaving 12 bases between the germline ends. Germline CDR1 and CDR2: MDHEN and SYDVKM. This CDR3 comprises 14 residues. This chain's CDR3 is CASSTPPLSYEQYF. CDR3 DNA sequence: TGTGCCAGCAGTACTCCGCCCCTTTCCTACGAGCAGTACTTC.

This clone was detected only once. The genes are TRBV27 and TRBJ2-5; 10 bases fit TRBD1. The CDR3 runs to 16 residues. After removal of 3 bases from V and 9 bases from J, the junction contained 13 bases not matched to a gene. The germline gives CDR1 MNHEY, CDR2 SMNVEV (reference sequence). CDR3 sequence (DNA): TGTGCCAGCAGTTTTCGCTGGGGACAGGGGTCTGGGGCCCAGTACTTC. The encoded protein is CASSFRWGQGSGAQYF.

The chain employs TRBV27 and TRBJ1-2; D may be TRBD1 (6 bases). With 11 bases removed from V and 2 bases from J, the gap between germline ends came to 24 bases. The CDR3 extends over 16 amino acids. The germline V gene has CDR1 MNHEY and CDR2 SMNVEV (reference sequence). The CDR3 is CAHRSPEQGQNYGYTF. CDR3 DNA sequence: TGTGCCCACAGGAGCCCCGAACAGGGCCAAAACTATGGCTACACCTTC.